Below are 15 T cell receptor beta chains sequenced from a single sample in a study of PD-1 blockade in classical Hodgkin lymphoma (dated by TCRdb to the early 2020s). The time point label for this specimen denotes: cycle 2 day 1 (C2D1) of nivolumab. Relapse after autologous stem cell transplantation had occurred in all trial patients, and cohorts A, B and C were distinguished by prior brentuximab vedotin exposure. Library preparation employed the immunoSEQ multiplex PCR assay. TCRdb took this table from immuneACCESS and kept in-frame rearrangements with V and J called. Such tables lack part of the clones; where checked against another copy, unresolved V genes explain under half of the gap, and the rest is unexplained. The sample has just over 25,000 clones on record, around 69% of them singletons. The ten largest make up about 12% of the sample. The sample was peripheral blood mononuclear cells (PBMCs), taken before the second cycle of nivolumab. The receptors derive from a human donor with classical Hodgkin lymphoma.

The genes are TRBV5-4 and TRBJ2-6; D gene uncertain. Germline V lookup: CDR1 SGHNT, CDR2 YYREEE (reference sequence). Trimming took off 7 bases at V and 0 bases at J, with 17 bases between the two ends. There are 17 residues in the CDR3. CDR3 residues: CASGGGVSLSGANVLTF. Here the CDR3 DNA reads TGTGCCAGCGGCGGTGGGGTCAGCCTCTCTGGGGCCAACGTCCTGACTTTC.

This clone was found once. The chain couples TRBV30 to TRBJ2-7; D is possibly TRBD2 (6 bases). Germline V gene data show CDR1 as GTSNPN and CDR2 as SVGIG (reference sequence). The CDR3 runs to 15 residues. Between the trimmed V and J ends, which lost 0 bases and 1 base, there was a span of 13 bases. DNA of the CDR3: TGTGCCTGGAGTGTAACCCACGGGAGTTCCTACGAGCAGTACTTC. Its translation: CAWSVTHGSSYEQYF.

The chain combines TRBV6-1 with TRBJ2-7, with TRBD2 identical over 10 bases. Germline trimming cut 3 bases from V and 3 bases from J; bases unmatched to any gene: 8. CDR3 size: 16 residues. Germline V gene data show CDR1 as MNHNS and CDR2 as SASEGT. CDR3 DNA: TGTGCCAGCAGTGATGCACGACTAGCGGGTCTCTACGAGCAGTACTTC. It codes for CASSDARLAGLYEQYF.

The chain couples TRBV6-5 to TRBJ1-2; D is possibly TRBD1 (6 bases). The CDR3 has 15 residues. V gave up 0 bases and J gave up 8 bases, with 16 bases separating them. Germline V gene sequence: CDR1 MNHEY, CDR2 SVGAGI. CDR3 nucleotide sequence: TGTGCCAGCAGTTACTCGGACAGCATGGGGGGGGGCTACACCTTC. Its protein product is CASSYSDSMGGGYTF.

The gene calls are TRBV6-9 and TRBJ2-1; no clear D gene. The V gene lost 4 bases and the J gene lost 7 bases, with 17 bases spanning the gap. Germline V gene sequence: CDR1 MNHGY, CDR2 SVAAGI. The length of the CDR3 is 15 residues. The CDR3 nucleotides read TGTGCCAGCAGTTTGGCCCCCTCCGGTTGGAATGAGCAGTTCTTC. As protein: CASSLAPSGWNEQFF.

V usage is TRBV18 and J usage is TRBJ2-5; a weak D match, TRBD1 (6 bases). CDR1 KGHSH and CDR2 LQKENI come from the germline V gene. This CDR3 is built from 14 residues. With 2 bases removed from V and 7 bases from J, the gap between germline ends came to 14 bases. CDR3 protein: CASSPDRTYRTQYF. In nucleotides, the CDR3 is TGTGCCAGCTCACCAGACAGGACCTATAGGACCCAGTACTTC. Filled out from reference TRBV18 and TRBJ2-5, the complete variable domain reads NAGVMQNPRHLVRRRGQEARLRCSPMKGHSHVYWYRQLPEEGLKFMVYLQKENIIDESGMPKERFSAEFPKEGPSILRIQQVVRGDSAAYFCASSPDRTYRTQYFGPGTRLLVL.

The chain employs TRBV30 and TRBJ2-6, with TRBD1 identical over 7 bases. CDR1 is GTSNPN, CDR2 SVGIG, per germline (reference sequence). V gave up 3 bases and J gave up 3 bases; unmatched junction bases: 8. CDR3 size: 16 residues. CDR3 sequence (DNA): TGTGCCTGGAGGAGAGGGGGCGCTTATGGGGCCAACGTCCTGACTTTC. Translating it yields CAWRRGGAYGANVLTF. Complete variable domain (other parts from reference TRBV30 and TRBJ2-6): SQTIHQWPATLVQPVGSPLSLECTVEGTSNPNLYWYRQAAGRGLQLLFYSVGIGQISSEVPQNLSASRPQDRQFILSSKKLLLSDSGFYLCAWRRGGAYGANVLTFGAGSRLTVL.

This chain connects TRBV7-9 to TRBJ1-6; 7 bases fit TRBD1. The CDR3 consists of 14 residues. Germline V gives CDR1 SEHNR, CDR2 FQNEAQ (reference sequence). V lost 5 bases to trimming and J lost 8 bases; unmatched junction nucleotides: 6. The CDR3 region is CASSVGTADSPLHF. The CDR3 nucleotides read TGTGCCAGCAGCGTCGGGACAGCCGATTCACCCCTCCACTTT. The whole variable domain, remainder taken from reference TRBV7-9 and TRBJ1-6, is DTGVSQNPRHKITKRGQNVTFRCDPISEHNRLYWYRQTLGQGPEFLTYFQNEAQLEKSRLLSDRFSAERPKGSFSTLEIQRTEQGDSAMYLCASSVGTADSPLHFGNGTRLTVT.

This clone was counted a single time. The chain joins TRBV5-1 to TRBJ2-7, with D perhaps matching TRBD1 or TRBD2 (6 bases each). There are 13 residues in the CDR3. Germline V lookup: CDR1 SGHRS, CDR2 YFSETQ. V shed 5 bases and J shed 2 bases, with 11 bases lying between them. CDR3 loop: CASSTGTPYEQYF. The CDR3 nucleotides are TGCGCCAGCAGTACAGGGACTCCCTACGAGCAGTACTTC.

The chain links TRBV29-1 to TRBJ2-5, with 7 bases identical to TRBD2. CDR3 length equals 12 residues. Looked up from germline, CDR1 is SQVTM and CDR2 is ANQGSEA. J lost 5 bases, V lost 8 bases, and 8 bases had no gene match. The CDR3 nucleotides are TGCAGCACGGGACTAATGGCTGAGACCCAGTACTTC. Translation gives CSTGLMAETQYF. The full variable domain, its missing parts supplied by reference TRBV29-1 and TRBJ2-5, is SAVISQKPSRDICQRGTSLTIQCQVDSQVTMMFWYRQQPGQSLTLIATANQGSEATYESGFVIDKFPISRPNLTFSTLTVSNMSPEDSSIYLCSTGLMAETQYFGPGTRLLVL.

The genes are TRBV7-9 and TRBJ2-5; D not certain. This CDR3 has 14 residues. Trimming removed 1 base from V and 5 bases from J, with 11 bases in between. Looked up from germline, CDR1 is SEHNR and CDR2 is FQNEAQ (reference sequence). The DNA for the CDR3 is TGTGCCAGCAGCTTAGAGGTTGTTCGGGAGACCCAGTACTTC. Translated: CASSLEVVRETQYF. Based on the CDR3 plus reference TRBV7-9 and TRBJ2-5, the full variable domain is DTGVSQNPRHKITKRGQNVTFRCDPISEHNRLYWYRQTLGQGPEFLTYFQNEAQLEKSRLLSDRFSAERPKGSFSTLEIQRTEQGDSAMYLCASSLEVVRETQYFGPGTRLLVL.

J is TRBJ1-2 and V is TRBV7-2; weak D call: TRBD1 (5 bases). V shed 5 bases and J shed 5 bases, with 18 bases lying between them. The V gene's germline CDR1 is SGHTA and CDR2 FQGNSA. CDR3 length: 15 residues. DNA of the CDR3: TGTGCCAGCAGCCCGGTGGGTACAGGAGATTATGGCTACACCTTC. Translation gives CASSPVGTGDYGYTF.

The rearrangement joins TRBV18 to TRBJ2-2; possible D gene TRBD2, 6 bases. Trimming took off 2 bases at V and 7 bases at J, with 11 bases between the two ends. CDR3 length: 14 residues. The germline CDR1 and CDR2 sequences are KGHSH and LQKENI. CDR3 loop: CASSPGPRGGELFF. The CDR3 DNA reads TGTGCCAGCTCACCAGGACCGCGGGGCGGGGAGCTGTTTTTT.

The CDR3 protein is CASSLALELNTGELFF. CDR3 bases: TGTGCCAGCAGCTTAGCTTTGGAGTTAAACACCGGGGAGCTGTTTTTT. The J gene is TRBJ2-2, the V gene TRBV11-3; the D is unclear. The germline V and J ends were trimmed by 1 base and 2 bases, with 11 bases remaining between them. Per germline, CDR1 SGHNT and CDR2 YENEEA. CDR3 length equals 16 residues.

This clone has only a few counts. The chain is built from TRBV30 and TRBJ2-3; D remains ambiguous. The CDR3 covers 14 residues. Deletions cut 3 bases from V and 1 base from J, with 11 bases between. Germline CDR1 reads GTSNPN; CDR2 reads SVGIG (reference sequence). CDR3: CAWRDRAGTDTQYF. In DNA form, the CDR3 reads TGTGCCTGGAGGGACCGGGCAGGCACAGATACGCAGTATTTT.